Listed below are T cell receptor beta chains from one sample, sequenced in a study of cytomegalovirus exposure and HLA in healthy donors. The repertoire was sequenced with immunoSEQ multiplex PCR; TCRdb's copy has only in-frame clones and lacks some. The profile shows 200,000 or so clones, almost 80% of them singletons. Sequencing used PBMCs. These receptors originate from a man aged 18 to 29 in good health and CMV-seronegative. The CDR3 runs from the conserved cysteine through the conserved F or W.

TRBV19	TRBJ1-1	CASSMWWNRDTEAFF
TRBV30	TRBJ2-5	CAWSVGPLAGFQETQYF
TRBV19	TRBJ1-5	CASSIDSGHGQPQHF
TRBV7-2	TRBJ2-7	CASSLEASGSLGHEQYF
TRBV12-5	TRBJ2-5	CASGQRQGSVRETQYF
TRBV2	TRBJ1-2	CASSPIDRANNYGYTF
TRBV5-1	TRBJ2-5	CASTTQGALNSQETQYF
TRBV30	TRBJ1-5	CAWSGQGNQPQHF
TRBV7-9	TRBJ2-7	CAGSGALASEQYF
TRBV6-5	TRBJ1-2	CASSLYSELFVGYTF
TRBV30	TRBJ1-1	CAWLRQRTEAFF
TRBV6-4	TRBJ2-3	CASSEGASTDTQYF
TRBV9	TRBJ2-1	CASSVGLADYNEQFF
TRBV11-2	TRBJ2-1	CASSLGGSSYNEQFF
TRBV28	TRBJ1-1	CASSPPLPKRNEAFF
TRBV4-3	TRBJ2-1	CASSHRNEQFF
TRBV5-1	TRBJ2-2	CASSPPRELTGELFF
TRBV5-4	TRBJ2-7	CASSPSGQSYEQYF
TRBV29-1	TRBJ2-7	CSGGTGDYYEQYF
TRBV4-3	TRBJ2-2	CASSQDFSGGYTGELFF
TRBV2	TRBJ2-7	CASSQGGEQYF
TRBV7-2	TRBJ2-7	CASSPGQVYEQYF